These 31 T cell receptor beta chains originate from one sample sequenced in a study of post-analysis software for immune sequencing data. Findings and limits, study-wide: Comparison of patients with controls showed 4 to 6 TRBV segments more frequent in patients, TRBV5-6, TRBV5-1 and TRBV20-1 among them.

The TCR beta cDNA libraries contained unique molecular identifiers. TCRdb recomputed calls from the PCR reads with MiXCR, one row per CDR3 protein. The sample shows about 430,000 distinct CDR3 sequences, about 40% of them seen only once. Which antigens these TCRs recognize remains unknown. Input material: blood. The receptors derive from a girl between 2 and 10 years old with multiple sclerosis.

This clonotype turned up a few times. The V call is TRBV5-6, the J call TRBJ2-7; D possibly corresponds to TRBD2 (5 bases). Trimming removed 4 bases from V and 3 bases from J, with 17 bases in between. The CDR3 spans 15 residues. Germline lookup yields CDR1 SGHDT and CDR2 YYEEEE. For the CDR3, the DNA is TGTGCCAGCAGCATCGGCGGGCTATCGAGCTACGAGCAGTACTTC. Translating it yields CASSIGGLSSYEQYF.

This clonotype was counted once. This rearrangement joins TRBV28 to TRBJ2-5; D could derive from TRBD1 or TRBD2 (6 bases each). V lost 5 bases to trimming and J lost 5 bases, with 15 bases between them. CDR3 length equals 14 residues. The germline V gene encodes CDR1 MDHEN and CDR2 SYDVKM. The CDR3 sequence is CASSPWGARETQYF. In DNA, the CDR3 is TGTGCCAGCAGTCCCTGGGGGGCCCGGGAGACCCAGTACTTC.

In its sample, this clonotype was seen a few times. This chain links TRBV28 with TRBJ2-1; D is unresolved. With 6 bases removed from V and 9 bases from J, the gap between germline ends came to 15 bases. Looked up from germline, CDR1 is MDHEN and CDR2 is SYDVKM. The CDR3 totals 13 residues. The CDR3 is CASSPHTWGEQFF. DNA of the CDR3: TGTGCCAGCAGCCCCCATACATGGGGTGAGCAGTTCTTC. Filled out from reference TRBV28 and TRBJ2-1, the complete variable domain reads DVKVTQSSRYLVKRTGEKVFLECVQDMDHENMFWYRQDPGLGLRLIYFSYDVKMKEKGDIPEGYSVSREKKERFSLILESASTNQTSMYLCASSPHTWGEQFFGPGTRLTVL.

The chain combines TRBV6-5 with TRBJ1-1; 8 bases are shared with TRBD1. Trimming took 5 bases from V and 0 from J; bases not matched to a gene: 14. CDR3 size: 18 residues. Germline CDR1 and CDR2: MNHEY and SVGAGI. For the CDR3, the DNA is TGTGCCAGCAGTAACCAAGGGACAGGTTGGTCCATGAACACTGAAGCTTTCTTT. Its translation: CASSNQGTGWSMNTEAFF.

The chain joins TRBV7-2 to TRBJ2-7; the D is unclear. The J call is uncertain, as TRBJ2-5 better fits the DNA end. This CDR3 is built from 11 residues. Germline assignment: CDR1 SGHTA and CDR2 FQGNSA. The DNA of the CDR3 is TGTGCCAGCAGCCGGAAAGAGACCCAGTACTTC. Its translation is CASSRKETQYF.

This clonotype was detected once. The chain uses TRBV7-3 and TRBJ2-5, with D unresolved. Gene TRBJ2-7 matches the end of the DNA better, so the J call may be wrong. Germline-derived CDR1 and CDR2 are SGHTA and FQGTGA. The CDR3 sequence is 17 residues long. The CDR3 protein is CASSLTTHVGGLSEQYF. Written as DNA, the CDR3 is TGTGCCAGCAGCTTAACGACCCATGTGGGCGGTCTCTCCGAGCAGTACTTC.

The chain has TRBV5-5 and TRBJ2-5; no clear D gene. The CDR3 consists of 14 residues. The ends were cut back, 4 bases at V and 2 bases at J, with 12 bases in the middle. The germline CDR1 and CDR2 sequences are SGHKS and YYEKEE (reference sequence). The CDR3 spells CASSNRGWQETQYF. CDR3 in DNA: TGTGCCAGCAGCAACCGCGGTTGGCAAGAGACCCAGTACTTC.

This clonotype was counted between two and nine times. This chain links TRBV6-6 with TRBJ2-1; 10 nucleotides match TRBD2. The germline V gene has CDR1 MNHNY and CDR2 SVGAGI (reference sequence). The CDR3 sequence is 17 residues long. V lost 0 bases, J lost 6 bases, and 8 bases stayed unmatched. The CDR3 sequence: CASSYSLLAGPGNEQFF. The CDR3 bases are TGTGCCAGCAGTTACTCCTTACTAGCGGGACCTGGCAATGAGCAGTTCTTC.

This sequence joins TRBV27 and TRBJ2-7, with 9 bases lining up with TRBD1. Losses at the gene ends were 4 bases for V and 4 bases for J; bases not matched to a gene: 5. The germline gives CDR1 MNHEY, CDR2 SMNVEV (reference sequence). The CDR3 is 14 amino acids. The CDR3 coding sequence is TGTGCCAGCAGTTGGGGACAGGGATCATACGAGCAGTACTTC. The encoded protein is CASSWGQGSYEQYF.

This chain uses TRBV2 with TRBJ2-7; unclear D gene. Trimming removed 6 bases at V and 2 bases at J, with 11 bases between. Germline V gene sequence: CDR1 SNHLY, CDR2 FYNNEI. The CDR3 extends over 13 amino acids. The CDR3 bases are TGTGCCAGCAGCCTTCTCCCAACCTACGAGCAGTACTTC. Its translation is CASSLLPTYEQYF.

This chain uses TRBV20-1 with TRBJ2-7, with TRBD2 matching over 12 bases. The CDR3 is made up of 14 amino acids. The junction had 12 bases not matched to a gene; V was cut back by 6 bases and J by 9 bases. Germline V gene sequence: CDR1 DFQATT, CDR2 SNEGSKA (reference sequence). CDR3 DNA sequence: TGCAGTGCCGGGGAACGACTAGCGGGAGTTGGGCAGTACTTC. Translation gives CSAGERLAGVGQYF.

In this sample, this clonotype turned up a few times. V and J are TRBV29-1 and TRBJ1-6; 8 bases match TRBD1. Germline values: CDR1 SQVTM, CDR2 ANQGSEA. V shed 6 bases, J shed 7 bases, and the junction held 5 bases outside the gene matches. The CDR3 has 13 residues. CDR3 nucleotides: TGCAGCGTAAACCCAGGGGGCAATTCACCCCTCCACTTT. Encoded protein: CSVNPGGNSPLHF.

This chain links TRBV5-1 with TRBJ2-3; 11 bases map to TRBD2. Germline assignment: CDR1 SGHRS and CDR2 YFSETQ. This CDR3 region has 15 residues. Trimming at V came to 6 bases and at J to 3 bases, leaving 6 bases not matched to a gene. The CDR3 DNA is TGCGCCAGCAACCCTGGACTAGCGGGTACAGATACGCAGTATTTT. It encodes CASNPGLAGTDTQYF.

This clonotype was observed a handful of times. The CDR3 sequence is CSASPGGASYEQYF. CDR3 nucleotides: TGCAGTGCTAGTCCCGGGGGGGCCTCCTACGAGCAGTACTTC. The chain has TRBV20-1 and TRBJ2-7; 8 nucleotides match TRBD2. The length of the CDR3 is 14 residues. Germline CDR1 reads DFQATT; CDR2 reads SNEGSKA (reference sequence). The ends lost 3 bases at V and 0 bases at J; junction bases unmatched: 4.

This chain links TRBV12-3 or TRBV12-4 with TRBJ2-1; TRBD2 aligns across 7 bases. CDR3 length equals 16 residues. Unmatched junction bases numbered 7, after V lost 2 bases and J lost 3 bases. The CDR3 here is CASSLFAGDLYNEQFF. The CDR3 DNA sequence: TGTGCCAGCAGTTTATTCGCGGGAGACCTCTACAATGAGCAGTTCTTC.

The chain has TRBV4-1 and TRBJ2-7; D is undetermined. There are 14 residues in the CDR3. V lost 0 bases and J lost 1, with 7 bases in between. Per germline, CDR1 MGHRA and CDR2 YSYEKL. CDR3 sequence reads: CASSQDVPSYEQYF. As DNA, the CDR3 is TGCGCCAGCAGCCAAGACGTACCGTCCTACGAGCAGTACTTC.

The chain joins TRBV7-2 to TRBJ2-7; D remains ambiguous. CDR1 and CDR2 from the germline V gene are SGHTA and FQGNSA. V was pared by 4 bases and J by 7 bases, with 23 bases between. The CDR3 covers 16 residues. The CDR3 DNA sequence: TGTGCCAGCAGCTCCTCGGACGGGCACCGATACAATGAGCAGTACTTC. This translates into CASSSSDGHRYNEQYF. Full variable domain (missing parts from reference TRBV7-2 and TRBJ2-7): GAGVSQSPSNKVTEKGKDVELRCDPISGHTALYWYRQSLGQGLEFLIYFQGNSAPDKSGLPSDRFSAERTGGSVSTLTIQRTQQEDSAVYLCASSSSDGHRYNEQYFGPGTRLTVT.

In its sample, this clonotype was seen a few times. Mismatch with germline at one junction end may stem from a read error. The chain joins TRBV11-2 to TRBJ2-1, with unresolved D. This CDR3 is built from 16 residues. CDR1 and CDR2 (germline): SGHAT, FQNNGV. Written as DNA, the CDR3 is TGTGCCAACAGCTCCATCTCATTTTGGGGATACAATGAGCAGTTCTTC. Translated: CANSSISFWGYNEQFF.

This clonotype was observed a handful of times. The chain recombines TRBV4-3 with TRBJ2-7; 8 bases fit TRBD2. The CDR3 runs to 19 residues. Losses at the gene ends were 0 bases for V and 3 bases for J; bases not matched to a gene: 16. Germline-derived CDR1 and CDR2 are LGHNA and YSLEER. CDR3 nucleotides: TGCGCCAGCAGCCAAGAGGGTAGCGGGACCCACTACGCGGACTACGAGCAGTACTTC. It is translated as CASSQEGSGTHYADYEQYF.

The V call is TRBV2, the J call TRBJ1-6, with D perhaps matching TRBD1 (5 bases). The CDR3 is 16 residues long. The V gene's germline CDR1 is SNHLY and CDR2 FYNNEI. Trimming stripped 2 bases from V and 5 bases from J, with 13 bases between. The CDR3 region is CASSETGTYNNSPLHF. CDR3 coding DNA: TGTGCCAGCAGTGAAACGGGGACTTACAATAATTCACCCCTCCACTTT.

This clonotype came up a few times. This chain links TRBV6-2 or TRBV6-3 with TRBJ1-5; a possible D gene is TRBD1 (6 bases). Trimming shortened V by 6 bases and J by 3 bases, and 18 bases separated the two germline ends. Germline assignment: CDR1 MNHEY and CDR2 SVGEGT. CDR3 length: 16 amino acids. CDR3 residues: CASSLGGGAYNQPQHF. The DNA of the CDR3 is TGTGCCAGCAGCCTCGGGGGGGGGGCCTACAATCAGCCCCAGCATTTT.

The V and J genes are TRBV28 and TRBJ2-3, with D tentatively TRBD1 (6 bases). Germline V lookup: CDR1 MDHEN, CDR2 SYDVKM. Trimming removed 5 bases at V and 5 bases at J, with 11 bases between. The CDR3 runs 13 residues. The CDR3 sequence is CASSVHRVDTQYF. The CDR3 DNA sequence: TGTGCCAGCAGTGTTCACAGGGTAGATACGCAGTATTTT.

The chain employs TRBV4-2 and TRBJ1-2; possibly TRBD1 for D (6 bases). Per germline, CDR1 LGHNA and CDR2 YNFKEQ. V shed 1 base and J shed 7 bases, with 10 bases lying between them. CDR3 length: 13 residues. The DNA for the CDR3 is TGTGCCAGCAGCCAAGGGAACAGGGCTGGCTACACCTTC. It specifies CASSQGNRAGYTF.

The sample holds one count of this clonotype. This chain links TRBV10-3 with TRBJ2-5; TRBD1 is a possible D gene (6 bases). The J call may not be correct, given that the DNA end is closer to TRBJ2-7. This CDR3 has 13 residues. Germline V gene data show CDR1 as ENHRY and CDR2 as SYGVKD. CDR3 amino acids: CAISPDSLNEQYF. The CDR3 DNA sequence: TGTGCCATCTCCCCGGACAGTTTAAACGAGCAGTACTTC.

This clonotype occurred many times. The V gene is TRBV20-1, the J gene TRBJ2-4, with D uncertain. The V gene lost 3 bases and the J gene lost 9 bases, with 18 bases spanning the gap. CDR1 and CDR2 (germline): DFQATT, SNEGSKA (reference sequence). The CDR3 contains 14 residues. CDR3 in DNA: TGCAGTGCTAGCTCGAATCCGGCCTTTGGCATTCAGTACTTC. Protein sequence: CSASSNPAFGIQYF.

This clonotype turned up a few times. CDR3 DNA: TGCGCCAGCAGTCGGGGAGGGGTCTCCTACGAGCAGTACTTC. Translation: CASSRGGVSYEQYF. This sequence joins TRBV5-1 and TRBJ2-7; 7 bases are shared with TRBD2. The CDR3 has 14 residues. V shed 5 bases, J shed 0 bases, and the junction held 5 bases outside the gene matches. In germline, CDR1 is SGHRS, CDR2 YFSETQ.

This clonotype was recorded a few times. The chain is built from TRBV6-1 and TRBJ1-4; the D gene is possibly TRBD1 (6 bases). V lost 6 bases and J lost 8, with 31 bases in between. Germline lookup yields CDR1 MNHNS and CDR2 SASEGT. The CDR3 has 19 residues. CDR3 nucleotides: TGTGCCAGCAGCCTCGGACAGCCCCCGGGAACCAAACGGGCGGAAAAACTGTTTTTT. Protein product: CASSLGQPPGTKRAEKLFF.

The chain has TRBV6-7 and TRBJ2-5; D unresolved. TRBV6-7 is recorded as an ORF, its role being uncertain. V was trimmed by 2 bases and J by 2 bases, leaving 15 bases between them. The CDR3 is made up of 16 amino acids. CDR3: CASSYATREGQETQYF. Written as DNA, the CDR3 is TGTGCCAGCAGTTACGCCACAAGGGAAGGGCAAGAGACCCAGTACTTC.

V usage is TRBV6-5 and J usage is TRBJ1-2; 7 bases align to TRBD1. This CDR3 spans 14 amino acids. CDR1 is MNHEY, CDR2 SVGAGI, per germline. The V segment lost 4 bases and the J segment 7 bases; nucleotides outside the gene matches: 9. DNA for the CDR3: TGTGCCAGCAGTTGGTCGCCAGGGACAGTTGGCTACACCTTC. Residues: CASSWSPGTVGYTF.

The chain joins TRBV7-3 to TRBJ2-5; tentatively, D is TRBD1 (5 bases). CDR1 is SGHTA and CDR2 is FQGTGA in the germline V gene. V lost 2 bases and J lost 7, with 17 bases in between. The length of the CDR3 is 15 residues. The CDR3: CASSLGASGFGTQYF. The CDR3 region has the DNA TGTGCCAGCAGCTTAGGGGCCTCAGGGTTCGGGACCCAGTACTTC.

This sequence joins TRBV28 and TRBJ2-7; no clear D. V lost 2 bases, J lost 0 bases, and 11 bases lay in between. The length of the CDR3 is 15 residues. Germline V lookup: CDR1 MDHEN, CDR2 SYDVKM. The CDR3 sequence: CASSLVLSRSYEQYF. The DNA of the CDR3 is TGTGCCAGCAGTTTAGTCCTTAGCCGCTCCTACGAGCAGTACTTC.